A single sample gave rise to the 4 T cell receptor beta chains below, sequenced in a study of immune evolution from preneoplasia to lung adenocarcinoma. Clones were sequenced by immunoSEQ multiplex PCR, and TCRdb holds only the in-frame ones, with some missing. The repertoire holds 9,000 to 10,000 clones, with roughly four fifths as singletons. The sequenced sample was FFPE lung adenocarcinoma in situ tissue. Every receptor here comes from a person aged 70 to 85 with lung adenocarcinoma.

The CDR3 region is CSVGQDGYTF. The CDR3 DNA reads TGCAGCGTGGGACAGGACGGCTACACCTTC. The chain combines TRBV29-1 with TRBJ1-2, with 8 nucleotides matching TRBD1. The CDR3 is made up of 10 amino acids. V was clipped by 6 bases and J by 8 bases; unmatched bases: 2. Germline lookup yields CDR1 SQVTM and CDR2 ANQGSEA.

The chain has TRBV28 and TRBJ2-7; D might be TRBD1 (5 bases). The CDR3 is made up of 12 amino acids. Trimming removed 8 bases from V and 4 bases from J, with 12 bases in between. Germline assignment: CDR1 MDHEN and CDR2 SYDVKM. CDR3 nucleotide sequence: TGTGCCAGCCAGCAGGGTCGGTACGAGCAGTACTTC. Its protein is CASQQGRYEQYF.

The rearrangement joins TRBV28 to TRBJ1-1, with D perhaps TRBD1 (6 bases). The CDR3 runs 15 residues. V was trimmed by 2 bases and J by 3 bases, leaving 13 bases between them. Looked up from germline, CDR1 is MDHEN and CDR2 is SYDVKM. In DNA form, the CDR3 reads TGTGCCAGCAGTTTACGCTGGGGGGCTCACACTGAAGCTTTCTTT. Its translation is CASSLRWGAHTEAFF.

The chain has TRBV28 and TRBJ1-5, with 9 bases fitting TRBD1. With 6 bases clipped from V and 6 bases from J, the junction kept 6 bases outside the gene matches. The CDR3 runs to 14 residues. The germline V gene encodes CDR1 MDHEN and CDR2 SYDVKM. CDR3 sequence: CASRGQGLSQPQHF. The CDR3 coding sequence is TGTGCCAGCAGGGGACAGGGCTTAAGTCAGCCCCAGCATTTT.